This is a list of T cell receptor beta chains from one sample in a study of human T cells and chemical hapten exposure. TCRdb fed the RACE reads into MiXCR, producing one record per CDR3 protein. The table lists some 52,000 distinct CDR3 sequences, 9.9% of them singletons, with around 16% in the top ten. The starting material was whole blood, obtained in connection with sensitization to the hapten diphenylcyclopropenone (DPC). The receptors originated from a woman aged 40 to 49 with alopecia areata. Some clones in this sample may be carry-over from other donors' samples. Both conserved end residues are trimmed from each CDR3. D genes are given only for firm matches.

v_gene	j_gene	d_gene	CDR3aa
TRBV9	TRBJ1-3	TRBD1	ASSSRTGRNTIY
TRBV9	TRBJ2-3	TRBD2	ASSVEAGDTSTDTQY
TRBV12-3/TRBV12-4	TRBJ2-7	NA	ASSFTGGADEQY
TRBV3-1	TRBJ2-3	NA	ASSQEADTQY
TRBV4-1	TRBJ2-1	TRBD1	ASSSTGGAGNEQF
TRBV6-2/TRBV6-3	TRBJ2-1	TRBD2	ASRGLAVEQF
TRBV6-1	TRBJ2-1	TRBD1	ASSEAQDREVNEQF
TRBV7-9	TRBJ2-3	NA	ASLGDSNPPDTQY
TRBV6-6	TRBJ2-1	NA	ASSYGRTVNEQF
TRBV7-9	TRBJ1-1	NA	ASHRLTEAF
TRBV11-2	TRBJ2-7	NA	ASSSLVQTSEQY
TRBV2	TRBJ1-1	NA	ASSDRQGMDEAF
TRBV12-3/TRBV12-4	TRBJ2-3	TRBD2	ASSRGGARSDTQY
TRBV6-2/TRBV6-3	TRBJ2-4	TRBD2	ASSYSSVAGDILAKNIQY
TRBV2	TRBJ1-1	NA	ASTDRNTEAF
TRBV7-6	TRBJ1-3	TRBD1	ASSSEGQSPGNTIY
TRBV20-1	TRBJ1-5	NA	SASLQGGTWSNQPQH
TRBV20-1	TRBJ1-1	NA	SAPPGGNTEAF
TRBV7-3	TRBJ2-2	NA	ASSPTAANTGELF
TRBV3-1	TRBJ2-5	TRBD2	ASSRPSGETQY
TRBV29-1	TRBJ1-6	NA	SVSYGGNDSPLH
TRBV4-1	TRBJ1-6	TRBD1	ASSQVILPGGSSPLH
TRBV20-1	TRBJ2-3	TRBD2	SAQKGLAGGFTDTQY
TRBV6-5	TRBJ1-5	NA	ASSPRAGNQPQH
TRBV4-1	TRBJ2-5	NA	ASSQERSWGEETQY
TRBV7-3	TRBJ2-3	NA	ASSLAGTPGLTDTQY
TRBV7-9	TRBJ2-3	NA	ASSSSDTQY
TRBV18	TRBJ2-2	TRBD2	ASSSTSGNTGELF
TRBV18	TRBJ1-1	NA	ASSSFRVTEAF
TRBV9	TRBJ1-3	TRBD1	ASSADPTGAGNTIY
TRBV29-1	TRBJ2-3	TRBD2	SGAGGPDTQY
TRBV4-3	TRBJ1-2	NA	ASSQHPSGRDYGYT
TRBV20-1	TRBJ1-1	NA	SMGGEGLRGTEAF
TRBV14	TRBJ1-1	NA	ASSHIGTEAF
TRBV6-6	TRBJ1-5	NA	ASLGQRHNQPQH
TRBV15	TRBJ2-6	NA	ATSSAGSGANVLT
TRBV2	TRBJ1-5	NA	ASSGGGLHQPQH
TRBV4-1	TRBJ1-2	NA	ASSQNIRGGYT
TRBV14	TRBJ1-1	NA	ASSQGEPQGGTEAF
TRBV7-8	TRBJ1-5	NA	ASSISRPYSNQPQH
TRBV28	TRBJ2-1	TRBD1	ATWTGIGEQF
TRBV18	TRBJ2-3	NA	ASSPRGGFRTDTQY
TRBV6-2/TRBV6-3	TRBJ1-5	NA	ASSYSKWTAYRNQPQH
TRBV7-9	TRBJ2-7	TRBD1	ASSVGVGTGRGRYEQY
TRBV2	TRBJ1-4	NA	ASRTAKELF